These T cell receptor beta chains were read from a single sample in a study of T-cell reconstitution after alpha-beta-depleted transplantation in children. TCRdb processed the PCR reads anew with MiXCR; each CDR3 protein has one entry. The table records some 550,000 distinct CDR3 sequences, roughly 23% of them present only once. Specimen: PBMCs, mostly from graft donor cells, collected 360 days after TCRalphabeta/CD19-depleted stem cell transplant. Receptors originate from a boy younger than two who had a stem cell transplant for acute myeloid leukemia, so the T cells may come from the graft donor. CDR3s include the opening cysteine and the closing phenylalanine or tryptophan. The D gene is left open where the match is weak. Only some rows state a clone size, as once, few, many or a class for expanded clones.

cdr3_aa cdr3_nt v_call clone_size d_call j_call
CASSDERGTYNEQFF TGTGCCAGCAGTGACGAGCGGGGGACCTACAATGAGCAGTTCTTC TRBV6-4 - TRBD2 TRBJ2-1
CASSQGQGYGYTF TGCGCCAGCAGCCAGGGACAGGGCTATGGCTACACCTTC TRBV5-1 - TRBD1 TRBJ1-2
CASSRSASGGAGTGELFF TGTGCCAGCAGCCGGAGCGCTAGCGGGGGGGCCGGGACCGGGGAGCTGTTTTTT TRBV4-2 - TRBD2 TRBJ2-2
CAWSVSGAEQFF TGTGCCTGGAGTGTATCTGGAGCTGAGCAGTTCTTC TRBV30 - - TRBJ2-1
CASSPGSSGVRTDTQYF TGTGCCAGCAGCCCCGGGTCCAGCGGGGTCCGCACAGATACGCAGTATTTT TRBV6-1 - TRBD2 TRBJ2-3
CAISEGTAASGANVLTF TGTGCCATCAGTGAGGGGACCGCCGCCTCTGGGGCCAACGTCCTGACTTTC TRBV10-3 - - TRBJ2-6
CASSDLSGRYGYTF TGTGCCAGCAGTGACCTTTCGGGCAGGTATGGCTACACCTTC TRBV12-3/TRBV12-4 many - TRBJ1-2
CASSSQGALEQYF TGTGCCAGCTCATCCCAGGGGGCGCTTGAGCAGTACTTC TRBV18 - TRBD1 TRBJ2-7
CASRRGSGEQFF TGTGCCAGCAGACGAGGGTCGGGTGAGCAGTTCTTC TRBV6-2/TRBV6-3 - - TRBJ2-1
CASSIGAGYNEQFF TGTGCCAGTAGTATAGGGGCAGGGTACAATGAGCAGTTCTTC TRBV19 many - TRBJ2-1
CASSYPDRHLFF TGTGCCAGCAGTTACCCCGACCGACACCTGTTTTTT TRBV6-2/TRBV6-3 - - TRBJ2-2
CATSSGQGQADTQYF TGTGCCACCAGCAGTGGACAGGGTCAGGCAGATACGCAGTATTTT TRBV15 - TRBD1 TRBJ2-3
CASSLTVGMRFYEQYF TGTGCCAGCAGCTTAACGGTAGGGATGCGGTTCTACGAGCAGTACTTC TRBV7-3 - - TRBJ2-7
CASSLKAVSYEQYF TGTGCCAGCAGCTTAAAGGCGGTTTCCTACGAGCAGTACTTC TRBV7-2 many - TRBJ2-7
CASSLEGMDEQFF TGTGCCAGCAGCTTGGAAGGGATGGATGAGCAGTTCTTC TRBV5-5 few - TRBJ2-1
CASSSPSLGGGELFF TGTGCCAGCAGTTCCCCCTCCCTTGGGGGCGGGGAGCTGTTTTTT TRBV27 - - TRBJ2-2
CSATKTGDYEQYF TGCAGTGCTACGAAGACAGGGGACTACGAGCAGTACTTC TRBV20-1 - TRBD1 TRBJ2-7
CASFRGWDQPQHF TGTGCCAGCTTTCGGGGGTGGGATCAGCCCCAGCATTTT TRBV6-1 - - TRBJ1-5
CASSQGQGGNTF TGTGCCAGCAGCCAAGGACAGGGGGGAAACACCTTC TRBV12-3/TRBV12-4 many TRBD1 TRBJ1-2
CATNEGQGSAGELFF TGTGCCACCAACGAGGGACAGGGGAGCGCCGGGGAGCTGTTTTTT TRBV12-3/TRBV12-4 - TRBD1 TRBJ2-2
CASSQTSGVYNEQFF TGCGCCAGCAGCCAGACTAGCGGAGTTTACAATGAGCAGTTCTTC TRBV4-3 few TRBD2 TRBJ2-1
CASSRLAGRYEQYF TGTGCCAGCAGTCGACTAGCGGGGCGATACGAGCAGTACTTC TRBV6-1 - TRBD2 TRBJ2-7
CASSPRAQSQPQHF TGTGCCAGCAGCCCCAGGGCCCAGAGTCAGCCCCAGCATTTT TRBV28 - - TRBJ1-5